Below, one T cell receptor (beta chain) is given with its context. Trimming shortened V by 3 bases and J by 4 bases, and 18 bases separated the two germline ends. The CDR3 runs to 16 residues. Germline CDR1 reads KGHSH; CDR2 reads LQKENI. The sample comes from a study of blood T cell repertoires in COVID-19. Study summary: PBMCs, B-cell-depleted T cells, or T cells provided the cDNA or gDNA that made up the material.

Sequencing used immunoSEQ multiplex PCR; TCRdb keeps in-frame clones, though not all of them. The sample gives roughly 330,000 clones, around 88% of which show up once; 1.6% is in the top ten. The sample was peripheral blood. The TCR comes from a woman in her 50s with acute or convalescent COVID-19. The chain uses TRBV18 and TRBJ2-5; D remains unclear. This CDR3 reads CASSPYRNSRAETQYF. In DNA, the CDR3 is TGTGCCAGCTCACCGTACCGGAACAGCCGAGCAGAGACCCAGTACTTC.